Below, one T cell receptor (beta chain) is given with its context. Antigen specificity is unknown. Before any sequencing was done, the ViraFEST assay used viral peptide pools to expand antigen-specific CD4+ T cells. Isolation of CD4+ T cells took place after 10 days of culture. Testing of the vaccine recipients showed negative nucleocapsid antibodies and no prior SARS-CoV-2 infection. Cultures used around 1.8 million PBMC per well, 9.5 to 10 IU/ml IL-2 and around 10 ug/ml peptides. Produced via immunoSEQ multiplex PCR; TCRdb's table is partial and in-frame only. The sample has under 85,000 clones; approximately 74% are singletons. These data come from a study of vaccination effects on CD4 cells after COVID-19. Study information: Everyone in the study got two shots of either the BNT162b2 or mRNA-1273 vaccine. Overall study results and limits: The study, lacking early post-infection timepoints, had few convalescent patients.

This CDR3 has 16 residues. V gave up 5 bases and J gave up 4 bases; unmatched junction bases: 8. Per the germline V gene, CDR1 is SGHTA and CDR2 is FQGNSA. This clonotype was obtained from a human donor who received a COVID-19 vaccine. The rearrangement links TRBV7-2 to TRBJ2-3; 11 bases line up with TRBD2. Here the sequenced sample was CD4+ T cells from PBMCs cultured with HCoV-229E spike peptides, taken before COVID-19 vaccination. CDR3 residues: CASSPRLAGHPDTQYF. CDR3 DNA: TGTGCCAGCAGCCCGAGACTAGCGGGGCATCCAGATACGCAGTATTTT.